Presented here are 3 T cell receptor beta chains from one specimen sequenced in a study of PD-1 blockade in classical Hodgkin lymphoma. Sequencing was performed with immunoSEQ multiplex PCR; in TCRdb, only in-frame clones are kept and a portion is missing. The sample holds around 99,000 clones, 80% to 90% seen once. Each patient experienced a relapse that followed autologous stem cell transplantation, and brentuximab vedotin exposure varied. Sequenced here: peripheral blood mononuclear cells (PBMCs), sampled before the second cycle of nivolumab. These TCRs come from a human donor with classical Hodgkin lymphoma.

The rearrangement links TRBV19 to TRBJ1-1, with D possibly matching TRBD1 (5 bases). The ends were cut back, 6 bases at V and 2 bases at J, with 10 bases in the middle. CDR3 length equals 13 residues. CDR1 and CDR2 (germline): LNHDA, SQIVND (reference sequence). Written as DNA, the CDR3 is TGTGCCAGTAGGGGACTTCCAAACACTGAAGCTTTCTTT. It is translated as CASRGLPNTEAFF.

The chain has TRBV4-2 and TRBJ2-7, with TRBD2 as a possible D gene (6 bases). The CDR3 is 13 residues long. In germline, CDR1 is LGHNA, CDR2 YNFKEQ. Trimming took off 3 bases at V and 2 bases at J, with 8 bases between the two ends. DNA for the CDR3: TGTGCCAGCAGCCAGGGAGGACCCTACGAGCAGTACTTC. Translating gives CASSQGGPYEQYF.

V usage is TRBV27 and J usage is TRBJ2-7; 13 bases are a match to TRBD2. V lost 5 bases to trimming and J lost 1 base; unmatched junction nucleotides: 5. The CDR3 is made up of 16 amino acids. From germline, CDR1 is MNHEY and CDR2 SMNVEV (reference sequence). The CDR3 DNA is TGTGCCAGCAGTCCACGACTAGCGGGAGGTTCCTACGAGCAGTACTTC. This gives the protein CASSPRLAGGSYEQYF.